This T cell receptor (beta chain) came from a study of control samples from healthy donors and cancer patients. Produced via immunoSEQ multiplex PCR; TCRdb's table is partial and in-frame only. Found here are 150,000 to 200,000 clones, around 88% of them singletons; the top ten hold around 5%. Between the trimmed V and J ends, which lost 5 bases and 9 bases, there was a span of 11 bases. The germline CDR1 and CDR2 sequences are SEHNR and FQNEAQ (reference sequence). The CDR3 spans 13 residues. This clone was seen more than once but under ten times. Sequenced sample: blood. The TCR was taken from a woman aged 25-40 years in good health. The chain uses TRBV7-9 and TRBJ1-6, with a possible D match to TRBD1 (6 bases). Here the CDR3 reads CASSPARGSPLHF. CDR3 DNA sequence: TGTGCCAGCAGCCCCGCCAGGGGTTCACCCCTCCACTTT.